The 2 T cell receptor beta chains in this list originate from one sample, sequenced in a study of CD8+ T cells in alopecia areata. Following extraction, RNA underwent reverse transcription to cDNA, which served as the sequencing template. Profiling relied on immunoSEQ multiplex PCR, and the TCRdb table lists in-frame clones only, not all of them. The sample lists 150,000 to 200,000 clones, approximately 65% occurring once. Indicated treatment: oral pan-JAK inhibitor, 5-10 mg twice daily. The specimen comprised CD4+ T cells sorted from blood, sampled at week 4, from a patient treated with tofacitinib. The receptors derive from a human donor with alopecia areata.

J is TRBJ1-1 and V is TRBV5-1, with 7 nucleotides matching TRBD1. The CDR3 has 16 amino acids. Germline lookup yields CDR1 SGHRS and CDR2 YFSETQ. With 4 bases clipped from V and 0 bases from J, the junction kept 9 bases outside the gene matches. CDR3 in amino acids: CASSGGTALMNTEAFF. CDR3 nucleotides: TGCGCCAGCAGCGGAGGGACAGCGCTCATGAACACTGAAGCTTTCTTT.

Concerning this clone itself: The sample contains more than one DNA sequence encoding this CDR3. This chain joins TRBV30 and TRBJ1-4; no firm D call. Trimming stripped 3 bases from V and 5 bases from J, with 10 bases between. The germline gives CDR1 GTSNPN, CDR2 SVGIG (reference sequence). CDR3 size: 13 residues. CDR3 protein: CAWSSGGNEKLFF. CDR3 nucleotide sequence: TGTGCCTGGAGCTCTGGCGGAAATGAAAAACTGTTTTTT.